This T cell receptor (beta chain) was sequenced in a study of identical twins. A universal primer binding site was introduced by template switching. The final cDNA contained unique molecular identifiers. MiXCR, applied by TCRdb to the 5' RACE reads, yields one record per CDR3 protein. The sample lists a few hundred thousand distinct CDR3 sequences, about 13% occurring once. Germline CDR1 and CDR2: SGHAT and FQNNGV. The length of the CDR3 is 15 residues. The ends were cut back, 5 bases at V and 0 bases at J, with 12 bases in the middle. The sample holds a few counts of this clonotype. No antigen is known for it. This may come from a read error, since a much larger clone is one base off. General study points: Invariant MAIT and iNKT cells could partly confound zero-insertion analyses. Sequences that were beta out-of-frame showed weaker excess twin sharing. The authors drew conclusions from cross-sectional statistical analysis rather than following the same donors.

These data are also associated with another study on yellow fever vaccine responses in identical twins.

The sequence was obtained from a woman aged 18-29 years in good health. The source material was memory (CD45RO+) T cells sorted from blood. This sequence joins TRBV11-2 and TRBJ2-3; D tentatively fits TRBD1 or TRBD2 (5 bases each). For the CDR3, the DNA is TGTGCCAGCAGCCCCGGGACCCGCAGCACAGATACGCAGTATTTT. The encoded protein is CASSPGTRSTDTQYF.